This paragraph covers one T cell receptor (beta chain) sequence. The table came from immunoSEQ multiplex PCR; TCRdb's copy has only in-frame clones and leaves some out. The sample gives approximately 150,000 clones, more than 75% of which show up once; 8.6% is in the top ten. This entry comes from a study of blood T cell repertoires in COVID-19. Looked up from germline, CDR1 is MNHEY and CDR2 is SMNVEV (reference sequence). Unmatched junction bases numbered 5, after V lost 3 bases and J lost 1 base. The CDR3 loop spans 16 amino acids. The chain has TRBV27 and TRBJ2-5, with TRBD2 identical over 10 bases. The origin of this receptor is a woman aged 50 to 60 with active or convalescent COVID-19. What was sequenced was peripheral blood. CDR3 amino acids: CASSFVAGGFQETQYF. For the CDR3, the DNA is TGTGCCAGCAGTTTCGTAGCGGGGGGTTTCCAAGAGACCCAGTACTTC.